Below, 24 T cell receptor beta chains from the same sample are listed, as sequenced in a study of shared clonotypes between healthy human individuals. CD8 cells classed as naive were CD45RO-negative and positively selected for CCR7, excluding terminally differentiated effector memory CD45RA+ cells. Assay: immunoSEQ multiplex PCR; the TCRdb copy retains only in-frame clones and omits some. The repertoire has roughly 890,000 clones, 90% to 95% of them found once; the top ten carry more than 20%. Source material: naive CD8+ T cells sorted from blood. The receptors were gathered from a man younger than 40 in good health.

V is TRBV11-2 and J is TRBJ2-3; D is uncertain. Germline CDR1 and CDR2: SGHAT and FQNNGV. This CDR3 contains 15 residues. V lost 1 base, J lost 4 bases, and 12 bases lay in between. CDR3 bases: TGTGCCAGCAGCTTAGCCATGGCTAGGGCAGATACGCAGTATTTT. Protein product: CASSLAMARADTQYF.

The V gene is TRBV10-3, the J gene TRBJ2-1; a weak D match, TRBD1 (6 bases). CDR3 length: 15 residues. Germline CDR1 reads ENHRY; CDR2 reads SYGVKD. The V and J ends lost 0 bases and 8 bases respectively, with 14 bases between them. The CDR3 sequence: CAISESGAPSHEQFF. The CDR3 DNA reads as TGTGCCATCAGTGAGTCGGGGGCGCCTAGCCATGAGCAGTTCTTC.

The V and J genes are TRBV28 and TRBJ1-1; 9 bases map to TRBD1. The V gene's germline CDR1 is MDHEN and CDR2 SYDVKM. The CDR3 contains 16 residues. J lost 0 bases, V lost 7 bases, and 9 bases had no gene match. The DNA for the CDR3 is TGTGCCAGCACGAGGACAGGGGTCTTCATGAACACTGAAGCTTTCTTT. Amino acids: CASTRTGVFMNTEAFF.

The rearrangement uses TRBV27 and TRBJ2-2, with unresolved D. V was pared by 2 bases and J by 3 bases, with 4 bases between. The germline gives CDR1 MNHEY, CDR2 SMNVEV (reference sequence). The CDR3 is made up of 13 amino acids. The CDR3 loop reads CASSLIDTGELFF. Here the CDR3 DNA reads TGTGCCAGCAGTTTAATAGACACCGGGGAGCTGTTTTTT.

J is TRBJ2-7 and V is TRBV15; TRBD2 aligns across 8 bases. The CDR3 is made up of 15 amino acids. V trimming: 4 bases; J trimming: 1 base; junction bases outside the gene matches: 6. Germline assignment: CDR1 LNHNV and CDR2 YYDKDF (reference sequence). The DNA for the CDR3 is TGTGCCACCAGCACCGGGGGGGGGATTTCCTACGAGCAGTACTTC. It specifies CATSTGGGISYEQYF.

The chain couples TRBV5-1 to TRBJ2-7; possible D gene TRBD1, 6 bases. Germline V gene data show CDR1 as SGHRS and CDR2 as YFSETQ. Deletions cut 2 bases from V and 5 bases from J, with 17 bases between. The CDR3 contains 15 residues. CDR3 DNA: TGCGCCAGCAGCTTACATTGGACACAGGGCCACGAGCAGTACTTC. Protein: CASSLHWTQGHEQYF.

The chain recombines TRBV5-6 with TRBJ1-1; no firm D call. The CDR3 totals 14 residues. Germline V lookup: CDR1 SGHDT, CDR2 YYEEEE. The germline V and J ends were trimmed by 2 bases and 1 base, with 9 bases remaining between them. The CDR3 DNA reads as TGTGCCAGCAGCTTCGGGGAACCGAACACTGAAGCTTTCTTT. Its translation: CASSFGEPNTEAFF.

This chain connects TRBV27 to TRBJ1-5; TRBD1 aligns across 7 bases. This CDR3 is built from 15 residues. The V segment lost 6 bases and the J segment 5 bases; nucleotides outside the gene matches: 10. CDR1 and CDR2 from the germline V gene are MNHEY and SMNVEV (reference sequence). The CDR3 sequence: CASSPRQGLYQPQHF. CDR3 in DNA: TGTGCCAGCAGCCCGCGACAGGGCCTTTATCAGCCCCAGCATTTT.

The rearrangement joins TRBV5-6 to TRBJ2-5; D might be TRBD1 or TRBD2, each matching 5 bases. Looked up from germline, CDR1 is SGHDT and CDR2 is YYEEEE. V was trimmed by 4 bases and J by 4 bases, leaving 17 bases between them. The CDR3 has 15 residues. CDR3 region: CASSPGVYGGETQYF. The CDR3 coding sequence is TGTGCCAGCAGCCCCGGGGTTTATGGGGGAGAGACCCAGTACTTC. Looking up the rest from reference TRBV5-6 and TRBJ2-5 gives the full variable domain: DAGVTQSPTHLIKTRGQQVTLRCSPKSGHDTVSWYQQALGQGPQFIFQYYEEEERQRGNFPDRFSGHQFPNYSSELNVNALLLGDSALYLCASSPGVYGGETQYFGPGTRLLVL.

This clone was seen only a few times. This chain uses TRBV10-3 with TRBJ2-1; tentative D call: TRBD2 (6 bases). The ends were cut back, 7 bases at V and 4 bases at J, with 20 bases in the middle. CDR1 ENHRY and CDR2 SYGVKD come from the germline V gene. The CDR3 length is 16 residues. CDR3 sequence: CAIMQEGGPKYNEQFF. The CDR3, as DNA: TGTGCCATCATGCAGGAGGGCGGACCCAAATACAATGAGCAGTTCTTC.

The rearrangement joins TRBV19 to TRBJ2-1; 11 nucleotides line up with TRBD2. CDR3 size: 15 residues. V dropped 4 bases and J dropped 3; count of bases not matched to a gene: 2. Germline V gene lookup returns CDR1 LNHDA and CDR2 SQIVND (reference sequence). CDR3 sequence reads: CASSRLAGGYNEQFF. The CDR3, as DNA: TGTGCCAGTAGTAGGCTAGCGGGAGGCTACAATGAGCAGTTCTTC. The full variable domain, completed using reference TRBV19 and TRBJ2-1, is DGGITQSPKYLFRKEGQNVTLSCEQNLNHDAMYWYRQDPGQGLRLIYYSQIVNDFQKGDIAEGYSVSREKKESFPLTVTSAQKNPTAFYLCASSRLAGGYNEQFFGPGTRLTVL.

This clone was seen just once. This chain links TRBV7-9 with TRBJ2-7, with D perhaps TRBD1 (6 bases). The CDR3 covers 14 residues. Germline CDR1 and CDR2: SEHNR and FQNEAQ (reference sequence). Trimming left V 5 bases short and J 2 bases short, with 13 bases between. CDR3 amino acids: CASSGWTETYEQYF. CDR3 sequence (DNA): TGTGCCAGCAGCGGGTGGACAGAAACCTACGAGCAGTACTTC.

This sequence joins TRBV25-1 and TRBJ1-4; D is unclear. Germline V gene lookup returns CDR1 MGHDK and CDR2 SYGVNS. The CDR3 contains 12 residues. The V gene lost 9 bases and the J gene lost 7 bases, with 12 bases spanning the gap. This CDR3 reads CASYDGGEKLFF. The CDR3 coding sequence is TGTGCCAGTTATGATGGAGGTGAAAAACTGTTTTTT.

The CDR3 loop reads CASNAGTVQETQYF. CDR3 DNA: TGTGCCAGCAACGCCGGGACAGTTCAAGAGACCCAGTACTTC. This chain connects TRBV25-1 to TRBJ2-5; 7 bases line up with TRBD1. Trimming at V came to 7 bases and at J to 2 bases, leaving 7 bases not matched to a gene. CDR1 is MGHDK and CDR2 is SYGVNS in the germline V gene. The CDR3 runs 14 residues.

The chain carries TRBV9 and TRBJ2-3; the D gene could be TRBD1 or TRBD2 (5 bases each). The length of the CDR3 is 14 residues. Germline values: CDR1 SGDLS, CDR2 YYNGEE. Trimming took 6 bases from V and 1 from J, leaving 12 bases between them. The CDR3 reads CASTPGAGTDTQYF. CDR3 bases: TGTGCCAGCACGCCCGGGGCGGGCACAGATACGCAGTATTTT.

The chain recombines TRBV6-1 with TRBJ2-1; D is tentatively TRBD1 or TRBD2 (5 bases each). Trimming pared 8 bases from V and 4 bases from J, leaving 15 bases between. Per the germline V gene, CDR1 is MNHNS and CDR2 is SASEGT. The CDR3 has 14 amino acids. This CDR3 reads CASSGTEGYNEQFF. For the CDR3, the DNA is TGTGCCAGCTCCGGGACGGAAGGATACAATGAGCAGTTCTTC.

V and J are TRBV28 and TRBJ2-2, with D uncertain. The CDR3 contains 14 residues. V was trimmed by 7 bases and J by 2 bases, leaving 11 bases between them. Per the germline V gene, CDR1 is MDHEN and CDR2 is SYDVKM. The CDR3 nucleotides read TGTGCCAGCACACGCCTAGAAAACACCGGGGAGCTGTTTTTT. Translation: CASTRLENTGELFF.

J is TRBJ1-2 and V is TRBV4-1, with a tentative D call TRBD1 (5 bases). Looked up from germline, CDR1 is MGHRA and CDR2 is YSYEKL. The CDR3 length is 16 residues. V dropped 4 bases and J dropped 3 bases, with 18 bases sitting between them. The CDR3 spells CASSPASSTGDYGYTF. The CDR3 DNA reads TGCGCCAGCAGCCCGGCCTCTTCTACAGGAGACTATGGCTACACCTTC.

V usage is TRBV4-3 and J usage is TRBJ2-7, with 8 positions matching TRBD2. Per the germline V gene, CDR1 is LGHNA and CDR2 is YSLEER. Unmatched junction bases numbered 10, after V lost 2 bases and J lost 4 bases. The CDR3 sequence is 16 residues long. The CDR3 here is CASSQFVSSGTYEQYF. The CDR3 DNA reads as TGCGCCAGCAGCCAATTCGTCAGTAGCGGGACGTACGAGCAGTACTTC.

The chain combines TRBV27 with TRBJ2-1; TRBD2 might be the D (6 bases). This CDR3 spans 14 amino acids. From germline, CDR1 is MNHEY and CDR2 SMNVEV (reference sequence). Trimming stripped 5 bases from V and 8 bases from J, with 16 bases between. The CDR3 DNA follows: TGTGCCAGCAGTATTGTGCGGGGTTTTGATGAGCAGTTCTTC. Its protein product is CASSIVRGFDEQFF.

This clone was counted a single time. V is TRBV7-2 and J is TRBJ1-2, with D tentatively TRBD1 (5 bases). V lost 2 bases and J 4 bases, leaving 11 bases between the germline ends. Germline CDR1 SGHTA, CDR2 FQGNSA. The CDR3 sequence is 14 residues long. The CDR3 DNA reads as TGTGCCAGCAGCTTAATGCAGGGTGGCTATGGCTACACCTTC. Amino acid sequence: CASSLMQGGYGYTF.

The rearrangement uses TRBV7-8 and TRBJ2-1; 7 nucleotides match TRBD2. The CDR3 covers 15 residues. J was trimmed by 4 bases and V by 2 bases; bases with no gene match: 5. In germline, CDR1 is SGHVS, CDR2 FQNEAQ. The CDR3 here is CASSLWRELYNEQFF. DNA of the CDR3: TGTGCCAGCAGCTTATGGCGGGAGCTATACAATGAGCAGTTCTTC.

The rearrangement uses TRBV28 and TRBJ2-6; perhaps TRBD2 as D (5 bases). The CDR3 spans 15 residues. Germline V gene lookup returns CDR1 MDHEN and CDR2 SYDVKM. V was clipped by 7 bases and J by 0 bases, with 10 bases between them. In nucleotides, the CDR3 is TGTGCCAGCACCAAAGGGAGCTCTGGGGCCAACGTCCTGACTTTC. It translates to CASTKGSSGANVLTF.

The DNA of the CDR3 is TGTGCCAGCAGTGCCCCACCCCAAGGGATCTACGAGCAGTACTTC. Translating it yields CASSAPPQGIYEQYF. The V call is TRBV2, the J call TRBJ2-7; D not resolved. In germline, CDR1 is SNHLY, CDR2 FYNNEI. Trimming stripped 4 bases from V and 3 bases from J, with 16 bases between. This CDR3 has 15 residues.